These T cell receptor beta chains were read from a single sample in a study of cytotoxic CD8 clonotypes in ibrutinib-treated CLL. Sequencing was performed with immunoSEQ multiplex PCR; in TCRdb, only in-frame clones are kept and a portion is missing. The table shows fewer than 400,000 clones, with under 70% occurring only once. This material consisted of PBMCs, taken after 36 months of ibrutinib treatment. Receptors originate from a human donor with chronic lymphocytic leukemia. CDR3s include the opening cysteine and the closing phenylalanine or tryptophan. A D gene is named only where the DNA matches it firmly. Size tells how often a clone was seen (once, few, many) or the class of an expanded clone, and some rows leave it out.

v_call: TRBV9
clone_size: NA
j_call: TRBJ2-1
cdr3_length: 14
d_call: TRBD2
cdr3_nt: TGTGCCAGCAGCGAGACTAGCGGGCCCAATGAGCAGTTCTTC
cdr3_aa: CASSETSGPNEQFF

v_call: TRBV4-3
clone_size: few
j_call: TRBJ2-7
cdr3_length: 14
d_call: TRBD2
cdr3_nt: TGCGCCAGCAGCCTTTCTAGCGGTGGATACGAGCAGTACTTC
cdr3_aa: CASSLSSGGYEQYF

v_call: TRBV10-1
clone_size: few
j_call: TRBJ2-1
cdr3_length: 13
d_call: TRBD2
cdr3_nt: TGCGCCAGCAGTGACGGACTAGCGGGATACCAGTTCTTC
cdr3_aa: CASSDGLAGYQFF

v_call: TRBV6-5
clone_size: few
j_call: TRBJ1-2
cdr3_length: 12
d_call: NA
cdr3_nt: TGTGCCAGCAGTAGTGGGTTGGGTGGCTACACCTTC
cdr3_aa: CASSSGLGGYTF

v_call: TRBV19
clone_size: NA
j_call: TRBJ2-3
cdr3_length: 16
d_call: NA
cdr3_nt: TGTGCCAGTAGTCCCTCGTCTCCGGGTATCACAGATACGCAGTATTTT
cdr3_aa: CASSPSSPGITDTQYF

v_call: TRBV5-6
clone_size: NA
j_call: TRBJ2-6
cdr3_length: 15
d_call: NA
cdr3_nt: TGTGCCAGCAGCTTGGACATCTCTGGGGCCAACGTCCTGACTTTC
cdr3_aa: CASSLDISGANVLTF

v_call: TRBV7-8
clone_size: few
j_call: TRBJ1-5
cdr3_length: 16
d_call: NA
cdr3_nt: TGTGCCAGCAGCACGCACGTAGGGTATAGCAATCAGCCCCAGCATTTT
cdr3_aa: CASSTHVGYSNQPQHF

v_call: TRBV29-1
clone_size: NA
j_call: TRBJ1-3
cdr3_length: 13
d_call: NA
cdr3_nt: TGCAGCGTTGCCCAGACCGCTGGAAACACCATATATTTT
cdr3_aa: CSVAQTAGNTIYF

v_call: TRBV6-5
clone_size: NA
j_call: TRBJ2-2
cdr3_length: 14
d_call: NA
cdr3_nt: TGTGCCAGCAGTCGGACCAGGGTTCCCGGGGAGCTGTTTTTT
cdr3_aa: CASSRTRVPGELFF

v_call: TRBV6-5
clone_size: once
j_call: TRBJ1-4
cdr3_length: 14
d_call: NA
cdr3_nt: TGTGCCAGCAGATCAAGGACGGAGTGGGGCAAACTGTTTTTT
cdr3_aa: CASRSRTEWGKLFF

v_call: TRBV15
clone_size: NA
j_call: TRBJ2-3
cdr3_length: 15
d_call: TRBD2
cdr3_nt: TGTGCCACCACCGACTATCGGGGGGTCACAGATACGCAGTATTTT
cdr3_aa: CATTDYRGVTDTQYF

v_call: TRBV10-3
clone_size: few
j_call: TRBJ1-2
cdr3_length: 13
d_call: NA
cdr3_nt: TGTGCCATCAGTGAACAAGGGAACTATGGCTACACCTTC
cdr3_aa: CAISEQGNYGYTF

v_call: TRBV29-1
clone_size: NA
j_call: TRBJ1-2
cdr3_length: 13
d_call: NA
cdr3_nt: TGCAGCGTTGAGAGTGGGACACCCTATGGCTACACCTTC
cdr3_aa: CSVESGTPYGYTF

v_call: TRBV5-1
clone_size: NA
j_call: TRBJ1-6
cdr3_length: 17
d_call: NA
cdr3_nt: TGCGCCAGCAGCTTGGCCCGGACGGGAACCTATAATTCACCCCTCCACTTT
cdr3_aa: CASSLARTGTYNSPLHF

v_call: TRBV10-1
clone_size: few
j_call: TRBJ2-3
cdr3_length: 12
d_call: NA
cdr3_nt: TGCGCCAGCAGTGAGAACACAGATACGCAGTATTTT
cdr3_aa: CASSENTDTQYF